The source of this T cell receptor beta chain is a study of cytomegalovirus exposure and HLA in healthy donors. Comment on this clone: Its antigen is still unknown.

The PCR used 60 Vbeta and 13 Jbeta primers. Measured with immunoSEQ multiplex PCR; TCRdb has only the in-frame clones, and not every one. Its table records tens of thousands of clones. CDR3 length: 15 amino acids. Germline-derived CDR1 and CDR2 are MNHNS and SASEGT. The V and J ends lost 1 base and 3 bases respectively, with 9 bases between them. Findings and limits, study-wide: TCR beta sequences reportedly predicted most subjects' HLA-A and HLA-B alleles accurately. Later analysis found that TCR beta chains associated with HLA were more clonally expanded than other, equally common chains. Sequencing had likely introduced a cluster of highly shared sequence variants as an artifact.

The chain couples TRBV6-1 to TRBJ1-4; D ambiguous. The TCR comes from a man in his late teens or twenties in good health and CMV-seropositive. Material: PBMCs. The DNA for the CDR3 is TGTGCCAGCAGTGAAGGAACGGGGTCTAATGAAAAACTGTTTTTT. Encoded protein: CASSEGTGSNEKLFF.